This T cell receptor beta chain emerged from a study of beta chain features in type 1 diabetes. Study-wide background: Analysis included more than 90 million sorted cells drawn from all samples. Study outcomes and limitations: VDJ junctions in type 1 diabetes patients carried more deletions and fewer insertions. Relative to healthy donors, patients appeared to have naive, central memory and Treg TCRB repertoires that were more similar.

The isolated RNA, all of it, was reverse transcribed, so expressed TCRB transcripts were what got sequenced. Using immunoSEQ multiplex PCR, the repertoire was profiled, and TCRdb retains in-frame clones only, with some absent. There are nearly 250,000 clones in the sample; 13% to 15% occur only once, and about 0.024% lies in the top ten. This clone turned up a few times. What it binds is not known. The CDR3 consists of 22 residues. In germline, CDR1 is MNHEY, CDR2 SMNVEV (reference sequence). Trimming removed 10 bases at V and 4 bases at J, with 44 bases between. This clonotype was obtained from a middle-aged woman in good health. The chain carries TRBV27 and TRBJ2-7; D ambiguous. The sequencing input was naive CD4+ T cells from blood. This chain's CDR3 is CAKSMTFPELGAFPFRPYEQYF. The CDR3 DNA reads as TGTGCCAAGTCGATGACATTCCCCGAATTAGGTGCGTTTCCTTTCCGTCCGTACGAGCAGTACTTC.